Below are 13 T cell receptor beta chains sequenced from a single sample in a study of cytomegalovirus exposure and HLA in healthy donors. Profiled with immunoSEQ multiplex PCR; TCRdb holds only in-frame clones, not every one. In the table there are about 150,000 clones, 90% to 95% of which are singletons. The sample consisted of PBMCs. These receptors all stem from a man aged 18 to 30 in good health and CMV-seronegative.

The chain links TRBV29-1 to TRBJ1-1, with a possible D match to TRBD1 (6 bases). Germline V gene lookup returns CDR1 SQVTM and CDR2 ANQGSEA. CDR3 length equals 12 residues. V lost 8 bases, J lost 0 bases, and 10 bases lay in between. CDR3 amino acids: CSFGQLNTEAFF. Here the CDR3 DNA reads TGCAGCTTCGGACAGCTGAACACTGAAGCTTTCTTT.

CDR3 bases: TGTGCCAGCAGCGCGGGCCAGGGGGAAATAGCCAAAAACATTCAGTACTTC. This encodes CASSAGQGEIAKNIQYF. The V and J genes are TRBV13 and TRBJ2-4, with 7 positions matching TRBD1. With 5 bases clipped from V and 0 bases from J, the junction kept 10 bases outside the gene matches. The germline V gene has CDR1 PRHDT and CDR2 FYEKMQ (reference sequence). The CDR3 extends over 17 amino acids.

CDR3 nucleotide sequence: TGTGCCAGCAGCCCGGAGTGGGCGGGAGCGTCAGATACGCAGTATTTT. It is translated as CASSPEWAGASDTQYF. The chain links TRBV5-4 to TRBJ2-3, with TRBD2 identical over 7 bases. The germline gives CDR1 SGHNT, CDR2 YYREEE (reference sequence). Trimming took 4 bases from V and 4 from J; bases not matched to a gene: 12. The CDR3 is 16 residues long.

The V call is TRBV6-5, the J call TRBJ2-5; 11 nucleotides align to TRBD2. The CDR3 runs to 15 residues. J lost 1 base, V lost 5 bases, and 3 bases had no gene match. CDR1 is MNHEY, CDR2 SVGAGI, per germline. CDR3 loop: CASSLAGGIQETQYF. CDR3 DNA: TGTGCCAGCAGTCTAGCGGGGGGCATCCAAGAGACCCAGTACTTC.

V gene TRBV27 combines with J gene TRBJ1-5, with a weak D call TRBD1 (6 bases). The germline V gene has CDR1 MNHEY and CDR2 SMNVEV (reference sequence). V lost 5 bases, J lost 5 bases, and 10 bases lay in between. The CDR3 spans 13 residues. In nucleotides, the CDR3 is TGTGCCAGCAGTCAACAGGGTCATCAGCCCCAGCATTTT. Translating it yields CASSQQGHQPQHF.

The chain has TRBV2 and TRBJ1-5, with 9 bases matching TRBD1. Losses at the gene ends were 7 bases for V and 3 bases for J; bases not matched to a gene: 7. The CDR3 spans 15 residues. The V gene's germline CDR1 is SNHLY and CDR2 FYNNEI. The CDR3: CASKTGTGPNQPQHF. In DNA form, the CDR3 reads TGTGCCAGCAAGACCGGGACAGGGCCCAATCAGCCCCAGCATTTT. Full variable domain (remainder filled in from reference TRBV2 and TRBJ1-5): EPEVTQTPSHQVTQMGQEVILRCVPISNHLYFYWYRQILGQKVEFLVSFYNNEISEKSEIFDDQFSVERPDGSNFTLKIRSTKLEDSAMYFCASKTGTGPNQPQHFGDGTRLSIL.

This rearrangement joins TRBV2 to TRBJ2-1, with 12 bases aligning to TRBD2. Per germline, CDR1 SNHLY and CDR2 FYNNEI. The CDR3 runs to 16 residues. V shed 5 bases, J shed 6 bases, and the junction held 8 bases outside the gene matches. The CDR3 region is CASSRASGRVGNEQFF. Here the CDR3 DNA reads TGTGCCAGCAGTCGGGCTAGCGGGAGGGTTGGCAATGAGCAGTTCTTC.

This clone was found a few times. This rearrangement joins TRBV6-4 to TRBJ2-1; 9 bases are shared with TRBD2. The J segment lost 8 bases and the V segment lost 0 bases, leaving 8 bases of the junction unmatched. The V gene's germline CDR1 is MRHNA and CDR2 SNTAGT. The CDR3 covers 16 residues. The CDR3 DNA is TGTGCCAGCAGTGACTCGGCTAGCGGGGCTGGGGATGAGCAGTTCTTC. It translates to CASSDSASGAGDEQFF.

The chain couples TRBV7-9 to TRBJ2-5, with 7 nucleotides matching TRBD1. This CDR3 contains 17 residues. The junction had 13 bases not matched to a gene; V was cut back by 1 base and J by 5 bases. The germline gives CDR1 SEHNR, CDR2 FQNEAQ (reference sequence). The CDR3 spells CASSLEIGINRGETQYF. The CDR3, as DNA: TGTGCCAGCAGCTTAGAGATCGGCATTAACAGGGGCGAGACCCAGTACTTC.

This chain joins TRBV29-1 and TRBJ1-1, with 8 bases matching TRBD1. V was pared by 6 bases and J by 5 bases, with 8 bases of the junction left unmatched. The CDR3 is 13 amino acids. CDR1 is SQVTM, CDR2 ANQGSEA, per germline. The CDR3 sequence: CSVVGQGGTEAFF. In nucleotides, the CDR3 is TGCAGCGTCGTAGGACAGGGTGGTACTGAAGCTTTCTTT.

The J gene is TRBJ2-1, the V gene TRBV4-3; 7 nucleotides match TRBD2. V was clipped by 0 bases and J by 3 bases; unmatched bases: 8. The CDR3 totals 17 residues. Germline CDR1 is LGHNA and CDR2 is YSLEER. CDR3 protein: CASSQDYPGGNYNEQFF. In DNA form, the CDR3 reads TGCGCCAGCAGCCAAGATTATCCGGGAGGAAACTACAATGAGCAGTTCTTC.

This CDR3 reads CASSLLAGTEQYV. The DNA for the CDR3 is TGTGCCAGCAGTTTACTAGCGGGAACCGAGCAGTACGTC. The gene calls are TRBV6-5 and TRBJ2-7; 10 bases map to TRBD2. This CDR3 has 13 residues. Germline CDR1 MNHEY, CDR2 SVGAGI. Trimming removed 4 bases from V and 6 bases from J; junction bases left unmatched: 3.

The chain recombines TRBV6-5 with TRBJ1-3, with D perhaps matching TRBD1 (5 bases). This CDR3 contains 16 residues. Germline V CDR1 and CDR2: MNHEY, SVGAGI. V lost 4 bases to trimming and J lost 0 bases, with 13 bases between them. The CDR3 nucleotides are TGTGCCAGCAGTTCTGACAGTTCGGTCTCTGGAAACACCATATATTTT. Amino acids: CASSSDSSVSGNTIYF.